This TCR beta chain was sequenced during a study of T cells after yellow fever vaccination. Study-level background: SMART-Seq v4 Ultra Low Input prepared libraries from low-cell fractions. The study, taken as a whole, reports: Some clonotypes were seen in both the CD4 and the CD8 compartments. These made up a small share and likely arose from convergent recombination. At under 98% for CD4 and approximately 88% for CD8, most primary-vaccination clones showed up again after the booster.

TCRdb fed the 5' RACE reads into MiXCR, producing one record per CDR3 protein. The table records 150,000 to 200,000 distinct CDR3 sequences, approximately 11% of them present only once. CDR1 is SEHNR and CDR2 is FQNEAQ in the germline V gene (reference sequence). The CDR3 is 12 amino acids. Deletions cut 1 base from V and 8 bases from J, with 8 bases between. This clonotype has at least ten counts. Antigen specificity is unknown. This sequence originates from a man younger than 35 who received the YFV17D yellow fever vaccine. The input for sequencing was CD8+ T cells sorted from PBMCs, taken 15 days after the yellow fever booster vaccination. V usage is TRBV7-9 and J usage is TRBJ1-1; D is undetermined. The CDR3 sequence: CASSLVQIEAFF. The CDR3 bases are TGTGCCAGCAGCTTAGTCCAGATCGAAGCTTTCTTT. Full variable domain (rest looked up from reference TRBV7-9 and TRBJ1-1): DTGVSQNPRHKITKRGQNVTFRCDPISEHNRLYWYRQTLGQGPEFLTYFQNEAQLEKSRLLSDRFSAERPKGSFSTLEIQRTEQGDSAMYLCASSLVQIEAFFGQGTRLTVV.